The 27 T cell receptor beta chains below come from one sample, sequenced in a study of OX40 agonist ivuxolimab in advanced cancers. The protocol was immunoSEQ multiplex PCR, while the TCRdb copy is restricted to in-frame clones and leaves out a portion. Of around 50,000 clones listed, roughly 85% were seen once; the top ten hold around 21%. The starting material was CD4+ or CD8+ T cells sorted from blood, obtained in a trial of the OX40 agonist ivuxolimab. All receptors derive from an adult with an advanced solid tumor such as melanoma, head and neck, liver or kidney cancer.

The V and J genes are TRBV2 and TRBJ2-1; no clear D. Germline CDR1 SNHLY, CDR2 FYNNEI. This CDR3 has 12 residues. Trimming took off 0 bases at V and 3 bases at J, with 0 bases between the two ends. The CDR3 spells CASSEAYNEQFF. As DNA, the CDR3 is TGTGCCAGCAGTGAAGCCTACAATGAGCAGTTCTTC.

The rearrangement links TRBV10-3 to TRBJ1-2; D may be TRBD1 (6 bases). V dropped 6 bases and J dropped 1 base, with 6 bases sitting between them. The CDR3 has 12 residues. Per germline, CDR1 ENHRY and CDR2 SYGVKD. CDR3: CAISRGNYGYTF. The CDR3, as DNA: TGTGCCATCAGCAGGGGTAACTATGGCTACACCTTC.

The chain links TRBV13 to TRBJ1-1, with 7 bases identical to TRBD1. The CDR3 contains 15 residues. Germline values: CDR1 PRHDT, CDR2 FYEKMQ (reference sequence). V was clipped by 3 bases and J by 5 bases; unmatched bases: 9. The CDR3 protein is CASSFVGPGGTEAFF. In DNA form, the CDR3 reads TGTGCCAGCAGCTTTGTTGGGCCAGGGGGGACTGAAGCTTTCTTT. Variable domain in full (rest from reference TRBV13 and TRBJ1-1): AAGVIQSPRHLIKEKRETATLKCYPIPRHDTVYWYQQGPGQDPQFLISFYEKMQSDKGSIPDRFSAQQFSDYHSELNMSSLELGDSALYFCASSFVGPGGTEAFFGQGTRLTVV.

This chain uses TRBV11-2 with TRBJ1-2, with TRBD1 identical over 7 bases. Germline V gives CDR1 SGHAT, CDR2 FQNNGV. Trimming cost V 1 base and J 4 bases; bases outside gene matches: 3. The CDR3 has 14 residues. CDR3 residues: CASSLGTGSYGYTF. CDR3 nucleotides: TGTGCCAGCAGCTTAGGGACAGGCAGCTATGGCTACACCTTC.

In DNA form, the CDR3 reads TGTGCCAGCAGCTCGACCCCGGGACAGACGAACACTGAAGCTTTCTTT. Encoded protein: CASSSTPGQTNTEAFF. The chain recombines TRBV7-9 with TRBJ1-1, with TRBD1 identical over 7 bases. The CDR3 consists of 16 residues. Trimming cost V 4 bases and J 1 base; bases outside gene matches: 9. Germline V gene data show CDR1 as SEHNR and CDR2 as FQNEAQ (reference sequence). Full variable domain (rest looked up from reference TRBV7-9 and TRBJ1-1): DTGVSQNPRHKITKRGQNVTFRCDPISEHNRLYWYRQTLGQGPEFLTYFQNEAQLEKSRLLSDRFSAERPKGSFSTLEIQRTEQGDSAMYLCASSSTPGQTNTEAFFGQGTRLTVV.

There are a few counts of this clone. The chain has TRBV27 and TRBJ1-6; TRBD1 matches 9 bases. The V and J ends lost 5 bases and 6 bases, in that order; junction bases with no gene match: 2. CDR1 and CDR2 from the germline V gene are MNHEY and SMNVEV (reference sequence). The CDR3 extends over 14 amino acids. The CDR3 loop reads CASSPGQGNSPLHF. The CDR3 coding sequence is TGTGCCAGCAGTCCGGGACAGGGTAATTCACCCCTCCACTTT.

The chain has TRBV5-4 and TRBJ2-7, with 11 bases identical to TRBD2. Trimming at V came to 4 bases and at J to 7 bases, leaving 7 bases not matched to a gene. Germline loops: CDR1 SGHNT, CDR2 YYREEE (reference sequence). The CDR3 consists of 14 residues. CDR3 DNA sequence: TGTGCCAGCAGCACTACTGCTAGCGGGGGGGAGCAGTACGTC. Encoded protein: CASSTTASGGEQYV.

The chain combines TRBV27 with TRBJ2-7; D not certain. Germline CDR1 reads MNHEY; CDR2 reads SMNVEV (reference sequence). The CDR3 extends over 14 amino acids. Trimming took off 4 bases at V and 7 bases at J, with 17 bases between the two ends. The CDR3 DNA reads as TGTGCCAGCAGTTCCACGTCCGAGACGCGGGAGCAGTACGTC. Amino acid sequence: CASSSTSETREQYV.

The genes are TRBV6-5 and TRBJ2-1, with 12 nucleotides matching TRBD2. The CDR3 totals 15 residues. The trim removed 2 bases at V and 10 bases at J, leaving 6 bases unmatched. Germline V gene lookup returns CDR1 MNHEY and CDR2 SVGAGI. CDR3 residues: CASSYLAGGLGEQFF. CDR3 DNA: TGTGCCAGCAGTTACCTAGCGGGGGGGCTGGGGGAGCAGTTCTTC.

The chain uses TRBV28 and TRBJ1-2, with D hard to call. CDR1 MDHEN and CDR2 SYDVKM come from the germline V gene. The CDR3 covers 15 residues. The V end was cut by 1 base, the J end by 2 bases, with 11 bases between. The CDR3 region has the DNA TGTGCCAGCAGTTTATCGCTGGCGGGGAACTATGGCTACACCTTC. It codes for CASSLSLAGNYGYTF.

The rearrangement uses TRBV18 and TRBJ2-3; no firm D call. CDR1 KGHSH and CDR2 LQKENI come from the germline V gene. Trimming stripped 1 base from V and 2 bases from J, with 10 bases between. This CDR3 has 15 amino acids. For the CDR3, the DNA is TGTGCCAGCTCACCACTGGCCAGGTACACAGATACGCAGTATTTT. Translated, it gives CASSPLARYTDTQYF.

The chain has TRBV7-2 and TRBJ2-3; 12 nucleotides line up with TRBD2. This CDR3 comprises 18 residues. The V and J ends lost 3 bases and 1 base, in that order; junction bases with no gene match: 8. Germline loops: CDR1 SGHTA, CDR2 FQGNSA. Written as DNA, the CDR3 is TGTGCCAGCAGCTTCCCGCTAGCGGGGGGGGTGGGCACAGATACGCAGTATTTT. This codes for CASSFPLAGGVGTDTQYF.

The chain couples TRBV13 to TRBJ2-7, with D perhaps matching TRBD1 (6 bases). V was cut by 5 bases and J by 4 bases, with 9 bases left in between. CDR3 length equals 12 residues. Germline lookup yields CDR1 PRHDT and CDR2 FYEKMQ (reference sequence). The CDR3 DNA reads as TGTGCCAGCAGCCCCAGGGGTTACGAGCAGTACTTC. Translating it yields CASSPRGYEQYF.

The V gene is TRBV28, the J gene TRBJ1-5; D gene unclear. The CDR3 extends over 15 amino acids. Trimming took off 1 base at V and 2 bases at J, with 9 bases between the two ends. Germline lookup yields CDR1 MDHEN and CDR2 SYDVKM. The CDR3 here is CASSLFRARNQPQHF. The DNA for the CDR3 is TGTGCCAGCAGTTTATTTAGGGCCCGCAATCAGCCCCAGCATTTT.

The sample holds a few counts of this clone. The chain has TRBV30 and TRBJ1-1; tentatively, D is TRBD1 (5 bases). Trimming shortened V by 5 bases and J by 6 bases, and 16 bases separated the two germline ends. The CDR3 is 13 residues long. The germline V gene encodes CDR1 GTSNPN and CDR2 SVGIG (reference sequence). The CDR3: CAWAGRRGPEAFF. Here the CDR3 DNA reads TGTGCCTGGGCGGGACGCCGGGGTCCTGAAGCTTTCTTT.

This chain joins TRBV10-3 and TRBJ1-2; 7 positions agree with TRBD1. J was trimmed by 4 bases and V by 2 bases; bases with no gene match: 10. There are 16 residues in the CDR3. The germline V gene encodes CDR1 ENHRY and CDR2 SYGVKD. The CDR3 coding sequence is TGTGCCATCAGTGAGCCGACAGGGAATCTCCTCTATGGCTACACCTTC. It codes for CAISEPTGNLLYGYTF.

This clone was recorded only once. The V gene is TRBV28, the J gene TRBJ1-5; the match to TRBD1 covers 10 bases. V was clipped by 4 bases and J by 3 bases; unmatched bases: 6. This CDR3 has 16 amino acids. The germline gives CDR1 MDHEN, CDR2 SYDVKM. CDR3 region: CASSWDRGAHNQPQHF. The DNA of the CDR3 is TGTGCCAGCAGTTGGGACAGGGGAGCCCACAATCAGCCCCAGCATTTT.

The CDR3 is CASTPETGANVLTF. DNA of the CDR3: TGTGCCAGCACCCCCGAGACTGGGGCCAACGTCCTGACTTTC. The chain recombines TRBV7-6 with TRBJ2-6; D is undetermined. Per germline, CDR1 SGHVS and CDR2 FNYEAQ. With 7 bases removed from V and 2 bases from J, the gap between germline ends came to 9 bases. CDR3 length equals 14 residues.

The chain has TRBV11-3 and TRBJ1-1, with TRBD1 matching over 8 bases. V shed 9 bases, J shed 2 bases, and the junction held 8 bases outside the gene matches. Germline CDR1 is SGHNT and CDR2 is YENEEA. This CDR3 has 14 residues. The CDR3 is CASTPTGANTEAFF. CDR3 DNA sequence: TGTGCCAGTACCCCGACAGGGGCTAACACTGAAGCTTTCTTT.

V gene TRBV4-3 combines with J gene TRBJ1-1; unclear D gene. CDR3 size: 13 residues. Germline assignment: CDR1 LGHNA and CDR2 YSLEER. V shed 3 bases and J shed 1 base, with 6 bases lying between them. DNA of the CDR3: TGCGCCAGCAGCCAGACGGGGAACACTGAAGCTTTCTTT. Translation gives CASSQTGNTEAFF.

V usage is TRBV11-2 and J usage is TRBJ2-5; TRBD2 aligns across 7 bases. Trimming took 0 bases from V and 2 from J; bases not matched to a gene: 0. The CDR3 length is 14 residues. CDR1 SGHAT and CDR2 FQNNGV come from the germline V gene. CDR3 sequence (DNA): TGTGCCAGCAGCTTAGAAGCGGGGCAAGAGACCCAGTACTTC. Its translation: CASSLEAGQETQYF.

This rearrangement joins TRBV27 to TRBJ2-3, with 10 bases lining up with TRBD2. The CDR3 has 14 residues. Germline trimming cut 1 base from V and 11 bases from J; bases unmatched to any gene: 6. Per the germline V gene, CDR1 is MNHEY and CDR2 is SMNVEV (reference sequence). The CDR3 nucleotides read TGTGCCAGCAGTTTATGGTCTAGCGGGGGTGGGCAGTATTTT. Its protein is CASSLWSSGGGQYF.

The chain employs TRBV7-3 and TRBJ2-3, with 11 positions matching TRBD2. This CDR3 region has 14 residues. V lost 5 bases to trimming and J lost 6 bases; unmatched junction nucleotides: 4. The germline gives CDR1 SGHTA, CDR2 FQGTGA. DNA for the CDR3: TGTGCCAGCAGCGGTAGCGGGGGGGCTGATACGCAGTATTTT. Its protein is CASSGSGGADTQYF. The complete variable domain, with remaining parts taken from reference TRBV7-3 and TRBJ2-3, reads GAGVSQTPSNKVTEKGKYVELRCDPISGHTALYWYRQSLGQGPEFLIYFQGTGAADDSGLPNDRFFAVRPEGSVSTLKIQRTERGDSAVYLCASSGSGGADTQYFGPGTRLTVL.

This CDR3 is CAWSIGREAFF. For the CDR3, the DNA is TGTGCCTGGAGTATCGGAAGGGAAGCTTTCTTT. The chain has TRBV30 and TRBJ1-1; no definite D call. This CDR3 is 11 amino acids long. Germline V CDR1 and CDR2: GTSNPN, SVGIG (reference sequence). Trimming left V 2 bases short and J 8 bases short, with 9 bases between. The full variable domain, in which reference TRBV30 and TRBJ1-1 provide the parts outside the CDR3, is SQTIHQWPATLVQPVGSPLSLECTVEGTSNPNLYWYRQAAGRGLQLLFYSVGIGQISSEVPQNLSASRPQDRQFILSSKKLLLSDSGFYLCAWSIGREAFFGQGTRLTVV.

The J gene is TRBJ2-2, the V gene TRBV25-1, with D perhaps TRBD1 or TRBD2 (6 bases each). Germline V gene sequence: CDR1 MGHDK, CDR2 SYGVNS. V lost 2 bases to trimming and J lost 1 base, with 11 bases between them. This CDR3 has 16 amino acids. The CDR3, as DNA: TGTGCCAGCAGTGAAGTGAGGGGGGTGAACACCGGGGAGCTGTTTTTT. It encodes CASSEVRGVNTGELFF.

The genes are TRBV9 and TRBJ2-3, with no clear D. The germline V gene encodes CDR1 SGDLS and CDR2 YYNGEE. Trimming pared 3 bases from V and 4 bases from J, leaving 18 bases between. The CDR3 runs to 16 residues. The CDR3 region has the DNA TGTGCCAGCAGCGGGGAAGGAGAACTCCCCGCAGATACGCAGTATTTT. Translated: CASSGEGELPADTQYF. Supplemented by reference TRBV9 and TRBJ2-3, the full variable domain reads DSGVTQTPKHLITATGQRVTLRCSPRSGDLSVYWYQQSLDQGLQFLIQYYNGEERAKGNILERFSAQQFPDLHSELNLSSLELGDSALYFCASSGEGELPADTQYFGPGTRLTVL.

The CDR3, as DNA: TGTGCCAGCAGTTTTACCGGGTCCTTGGAAAGCAATCAGCCCCAGCATTTT. It encodes CASSFTGSLESNQPQHF. The chain uses TRBV28 and TRBJ1-5, with D unresolved. The V gene lost 3 bases and the J gene lost 1 base, with 16 bases spanning the gap. Per the germline V gene, CDR1 is MDHEN and CDR2 is SYDVKM. There are 17 residues in the CDR3.